The T cell receptor (beta chain) under discussion was sequenced for a study of blood T cell repertoires in COVID-19. Study summary: Acute-phase and convalescent COVID-19 samples originated in the United States, Italy and Spain. From T cells, B-cell-depleted T cells, or PBMCs came the material, which was cDNA or gDNA.

In the original processing: Nucleated cell number was recorded as an estimate derived from reference gene primer amplification. Assay used: immunoSEQ multiplex PCR; TCRdb lists only in-frame clones, some missing. That table gives V, J and clone size, and the DNA gave D and trimming. Among hundreds of thousands of clones listed, approximately 86% were seen once. V shed 1 base and J 5 bases; nucleotides not matched to a gene: 1. The CDR3 consists of 14 residues. Germline assignment: CDR1 SEHNR and CDR2 FQNEAQ (reference sequence). Researchers sorted participants into cohorts using their self-reported clinical history.

The sample was PBMCs or T cells enriched from blood (not recorded which). J is TRBJ1-5 and V is TRBV7-9; 8 positions match TRBD1. The receptor's source is a woman aged 40 to 55 with acute COVID-19. For the CDR3, the DNA is TGTGCCAGCAGCTTAGACAGGGGGGATCAGCCCCAGCATTTT. Residues: CASSLDRGDQPQHF.